A selection of T cell receptor beta chains follows, all from one sample in a study of shared clonotypes between healthy human individuals. TCRdb keeps only in-frame clones here, not all; method: immunoSEQ multiplex PCR. The profile shows 1.5 million to 2.5 million clones, 85% to 95% of them singletons. The sequenced sample consisted of naive CD8+ T cells sorted from blood. Every receptor here comes from a man aged 18 to 35 in good health. The CDR3 runs from the conserved cysteine through the conserved F or W. Each record gives: V gene, J gene, D gene, clone size, CDR3 DNA, CDR3 protein. The D gene is left open where the match is weak. The size field is filled for only some rows; it gives once, few, many or a size class.

V gene: TRBV11-2
J gene: TRBJ1-4
D gene: .
clone size: .
CDR3 DNA: TGTGCCAGCAGCCAATCTCCAGGGAGCAAGGCGGAACTGTTTTTT
CDR3 protein: CASSQSPGSKAELFF

V gene: TRBV5-6
J gene: TRBJ1-2
D gene: TRBD1
clone size: .
CDR3 DNA: TGTGCCAGCAGCACAAGGACAGGGGGCGTGGGAGGCTACACCTTC
CDR3 protein: CASSTRTGGVGGYTF

V gene: TRBV7-9
J gene: TRBJ2-3
D gene: .
clone size: .
CDR3 DNA: TGTGCCAGCAGCTTAGCCCCGCGCTGGGATTTT
CDR3 protein: CASSLAPRWDF

V gene: TRBV7-2
J gene: TRBJ1-1
D gene: .
clone size: once
CDR3 DNA: TGTGCCAGCAGCTTAGTGGACGGGGAGACTGAAGCTTTCTTT
CDR3 protein: CASSLVDGETEAFF

V gene: TRBV21-1
J gene: TRBJ1-5
D gene: .
clone size: .
CDR3 DNA: TGTGCCAGCAGTCCCGGGACAGGGGCGGGCAATCAGCCCCAGCATTTT
CDR3 protein: CASSPGTGAGNQPQHF

V gene: TRBV6-1
J gene: TRBJ1-1
D gene: .
clone size: .
CDR3 DNA: TGTGCCAGCCGCGAGGGTACTGAAGCTTTCTTT
CDR3 protein: CASREGTEAFF

V gene: TRBV27
J gene: TRBJ1-1
D gene: .
clone size: .
CDR3 DNA: TGTGCCAGCAGTTTAATCAGGGATGCTGAAGCTTTCTTT
CDR3 protein: CASSLIRDAEAFF

V gene: TRBV19
J gene: TRBJ1-3
D gene: .
clone size: .
CDR3 DNA: TGTGCCAGTATCGCACGATCCTCTGGAAACACCATATATTTT
CDR3 protein: CASIARSSGNTIYF

V gene: TRBV7-8
J gene: TRBJ2-5
D gene: .
clone size: .
CDR3 DNA: TGTGCCAGCAGCTTAGTCAGCAGGGGAGGGGAGACCCAGTACTTC
CDR3 protein: CASSLVSRGGETQYF

V gene: TRBV2
J gene: TRBJ1-2
D gene: .
clone size: .
CDR3 DNA: TGTGCCAGCAGTGATGTTATAGGGGGTCCGAGCGGCTACACCTTC
CDR3 protein: CASSDVIGGPSGYTF

V gene: TRBV2
J gene: TRBJ1-2
D gene: TRBD1
clone size: .
CDR3 DNA: TGTGCCAGCACCCAGGGGGCCCAGTATGGCTACACCTTC
CDR3 protein: CASTQGAQYGYTF

V gene: TRBV27
J gene: TRBJ2-5
D gene: TRBD1
clone size: .
CDR3 DNA: TGTGCCAGCAGTTTATCCCGGGACAGGGTATGGGAGACCCAGTACTTC
CDR3 protein: CASSLSRDRVWETQYF

V gene: TRBV2
J gene: TRBJ1-2
D gene: .
clone size: .
CDR3 DNA: TGTGCCAGCAGGCTGGCAGGGGAGGGCTATGGCTACACCTTC
CDR3 protein: CASRLAGEGYGYTF

V gene: TRBV7-2
J gene: TRBJ2-3
D gene: TRBD2
clone size: .
CDR3 DNA: TGTGCCAGCAGCTCCGGGTTAGCGGGGGGCGATACGCAGTATTTT
CDR3 protein: CASSSGLAGGDTQYF

V gene: TRBV9
J gene: TRBJ2-3
D gene: TRBD2
clone size: .
CDR3 DNA: TGTGCCAGCAGCGTAGAGGCGGGAGGGACAGGCACAGATACGCAGTATTTT
CDR3 protein: CASSVEAGGTGTDTQYF

V gene: TRBV5-1
J gene: TRBJ2-7
D gene: .
clone size: .
CDR3 DNA: TGCGCCAGCAGCTCACCCGGTTCTCCCGGGCAGTACTTC
CDR3 protein: CASSSPGSPGQYF

V gene: TRBV4-1
J gene: TRBJ2-7
D gene: .
clone size: .
CDR3 DNA: TGCGCCAGCAGCCAAGAAGATCCGGGTCGCTCCTACGAGCAGTACTTC
CDR3 protein: CASSQEDPGRSYEQYF

V gene: TRBV19
J gene: TRBJ1-5
D gene: .
clone size: .
CDR3 DNA: TGTGCCAGTAGTATAGACTTTACAGTGGCGGATCAGCCCCAGCATTTT
CDR3 protein: CASSIDFTVADQPQHF

V gene: TRBV15
J gene: TRBJ2-7
D gene: .
clone size: .
CDR3 DNA: TGTGCCACCAGTCCCGGACAGTTATCCTACGAGCAGTACTTC
CDR3 protein: CATSPGQLSYEQYF

V gene: TRBV5-1
J gene: TRBJ1-1
D gene: .
clone size: .
CDR3 DNA: TGCGCCAGCAGCTTGGGGGGTACGACTGAAGCTTTCTTT
CDR3 protein: CASSLGGTTEAFF

V gene: TRBV7-9
J gene: TRBJ2-5
D gene: TRBD2
clone size: .
CDR3 DNA: TGTGCCAGCAGCGCGGGGGTTCAAGAGACCCAGTACTTC
CDR3 protein: CASSAGVQETQYF

V gene: TRBV7-9
J gene: TRBJ1-3
D gene: TRBD1
clone size: .
CDR3 DNA: TGTGCCAGCGGATTGGGGACAGGGGAGGGAAACACCATATATTTT
CDR3 protein: CASGLGTGEGNTIYF

V gene: TRBV7-9
J gene: TRBJ2-7
D gene: TRBD2
clone size: .
CDR3 DNA: TGTGCCAGCAGCCCTGGGACTAGCGGGAGTGATGAGCAGTACTTC
CDR3 protein: CASSPGTSGSDEQYF

V gene: TRBV4-1
J gene: TRBJ2-7
D gene: TRBD2
clone size: .
CDR3 DNA: TGCGCCAGCAGACCACTAGCGGGAGGGCCCTACGAGCAGTACTTC
CDR3 protein: CASRPLAGGPYEQYF

V gene: TRBV29-1
J gene: TRBJ2-7
D gene: .
clone size: .
CDR3 DNA: TGCAGCGTTGAATCAGGGGCAGGTGAGCAGTACTTC
CDR3 protein: CSVESGAGEQYF

V gene: TRBV6-5
J gene: TRBJ1-1
D gene: .
clone size: once
CDR3 DNA: TGTGCCAGCAGTCTCTCTATCGGGGGTTTCAAGGCTTTCTTT
CDR3 protein: CASSLSIGGFKAFF

V gene: TRBV27
J gene: TRBJ1-2
D gene: TRBD1
clone size: few
CDR3 DNA: TGTGCCAGCAGTTGGACAGGGGGCGACTATGGCTACACCTTC
CDR3 protein: CASSWTGGDYGYTF

V gene: TRBV5-5
J gene: TRBJ2-3
D gene: TRBD2
clone size: .
CDR3 DNA: TGTGCCAGCAGCTTGGCCCCAGTAGCGGGAGGGGGAAAGGGTACGCAGTATTTT
CDR3 protein: CASSLAPVAGGGKGTQYF

V gene: TRBV6-1
J gene: TRBJ1-3
D gene: .
clone size: .
CDR3 DNA: TGTGCCAGCGCGCAGGGAGGTGGAAACACCATATATTTT
CDR3 protein: CASAQGGGNTIYF

V gene: TRBV6-5
J gene: TRBJ2-1
D gene: .
clone size: once
CDR3 DNA: TGTGCCAGCAGTTCTAGCGCTAGTTACAATGAGCAGTTCTTC
CDR3 protein: CASSSSASYNEQFF

V gene: TRBV11-2
J gene: TRBJ2-7
D gene: TRBD2
clone size: once
CDR3 DNA: TGTGCCAGCAGCACCTGGACTAGCGGCTATGGGTACGAGCAGTACTTC
CDR3 protein: CASSTWTSGYGYEQYF

V gene: TRBV13
J gene: TRBJ2-1
D gene: TRBD1
clone size: few
CDR3 DNA: TGTGCCAGCAGCCTAGAGGGACAGCCCACCAATGAGCAGTTCTTC
CDR3 protein: CASSLEGQPTNEQFF

V gene: TRBV27
J gene: TRBJ2-1
D gene: TRBD1
clone size: .
CDR3 DNA: TGTGCCAGCAGTCTTGCCGGGACAGGGCGGTATGAGCAGTTCTTC
CDR3 protein: CASSLAGTGRYEQFF

V gene: TRBV19
J gene: TRBJ2-7
D gene: .
clone size: .
CDR3 DNA: TGTGCCAGTAGCCCGACAGTCTCCTACGAGCAGTACTTC
CDR3 protein: CASSPTVSYEQYF